Given below is one T cell receptor (beta chain) in context. Study processing details: Amplification of reference gene primers provided the estimated nucleated cell counts. Sequencing used immunoSEQ multiplex PCR; TCRdb keeps in-frame clones, though not all of them. V, J and clone size reflect that table, while D and trimming were determined from the DNA. The sample consists of 200,000 to 300,000 clones, 70% to 90% of them appearing once. This sample is part of a study of blood T cell repertoires in COVID-19. Study background: Samples representing acute and convalescent COVID-19 were sourced from the United States, Italy and Spain. Sample material is recorded as cDNA or gDNA derived from T cells, B-cell-depleted T cells, or PBMCs.

The V gene's germline CDR1 is MGHDK and CDR2 SYGVNS. CDR3 size: 14 residues. V was clipped by 4 bases and J by 6 bases, with 13 bases between them. This chain links TRBV25-1 with TRBJ1-5, with D hard to call. This sequence originates from a woman aged 70-85 years with active or convalescent COVID-19. Sequenced input: peripheral blood. CDR3 sequence: CASSGPGGGQPQHF. The DNA of the CDR3 is TGTGCCAGCAGTGGGCCCGGAGGCGGTCAGCCCCAGCATTTT.